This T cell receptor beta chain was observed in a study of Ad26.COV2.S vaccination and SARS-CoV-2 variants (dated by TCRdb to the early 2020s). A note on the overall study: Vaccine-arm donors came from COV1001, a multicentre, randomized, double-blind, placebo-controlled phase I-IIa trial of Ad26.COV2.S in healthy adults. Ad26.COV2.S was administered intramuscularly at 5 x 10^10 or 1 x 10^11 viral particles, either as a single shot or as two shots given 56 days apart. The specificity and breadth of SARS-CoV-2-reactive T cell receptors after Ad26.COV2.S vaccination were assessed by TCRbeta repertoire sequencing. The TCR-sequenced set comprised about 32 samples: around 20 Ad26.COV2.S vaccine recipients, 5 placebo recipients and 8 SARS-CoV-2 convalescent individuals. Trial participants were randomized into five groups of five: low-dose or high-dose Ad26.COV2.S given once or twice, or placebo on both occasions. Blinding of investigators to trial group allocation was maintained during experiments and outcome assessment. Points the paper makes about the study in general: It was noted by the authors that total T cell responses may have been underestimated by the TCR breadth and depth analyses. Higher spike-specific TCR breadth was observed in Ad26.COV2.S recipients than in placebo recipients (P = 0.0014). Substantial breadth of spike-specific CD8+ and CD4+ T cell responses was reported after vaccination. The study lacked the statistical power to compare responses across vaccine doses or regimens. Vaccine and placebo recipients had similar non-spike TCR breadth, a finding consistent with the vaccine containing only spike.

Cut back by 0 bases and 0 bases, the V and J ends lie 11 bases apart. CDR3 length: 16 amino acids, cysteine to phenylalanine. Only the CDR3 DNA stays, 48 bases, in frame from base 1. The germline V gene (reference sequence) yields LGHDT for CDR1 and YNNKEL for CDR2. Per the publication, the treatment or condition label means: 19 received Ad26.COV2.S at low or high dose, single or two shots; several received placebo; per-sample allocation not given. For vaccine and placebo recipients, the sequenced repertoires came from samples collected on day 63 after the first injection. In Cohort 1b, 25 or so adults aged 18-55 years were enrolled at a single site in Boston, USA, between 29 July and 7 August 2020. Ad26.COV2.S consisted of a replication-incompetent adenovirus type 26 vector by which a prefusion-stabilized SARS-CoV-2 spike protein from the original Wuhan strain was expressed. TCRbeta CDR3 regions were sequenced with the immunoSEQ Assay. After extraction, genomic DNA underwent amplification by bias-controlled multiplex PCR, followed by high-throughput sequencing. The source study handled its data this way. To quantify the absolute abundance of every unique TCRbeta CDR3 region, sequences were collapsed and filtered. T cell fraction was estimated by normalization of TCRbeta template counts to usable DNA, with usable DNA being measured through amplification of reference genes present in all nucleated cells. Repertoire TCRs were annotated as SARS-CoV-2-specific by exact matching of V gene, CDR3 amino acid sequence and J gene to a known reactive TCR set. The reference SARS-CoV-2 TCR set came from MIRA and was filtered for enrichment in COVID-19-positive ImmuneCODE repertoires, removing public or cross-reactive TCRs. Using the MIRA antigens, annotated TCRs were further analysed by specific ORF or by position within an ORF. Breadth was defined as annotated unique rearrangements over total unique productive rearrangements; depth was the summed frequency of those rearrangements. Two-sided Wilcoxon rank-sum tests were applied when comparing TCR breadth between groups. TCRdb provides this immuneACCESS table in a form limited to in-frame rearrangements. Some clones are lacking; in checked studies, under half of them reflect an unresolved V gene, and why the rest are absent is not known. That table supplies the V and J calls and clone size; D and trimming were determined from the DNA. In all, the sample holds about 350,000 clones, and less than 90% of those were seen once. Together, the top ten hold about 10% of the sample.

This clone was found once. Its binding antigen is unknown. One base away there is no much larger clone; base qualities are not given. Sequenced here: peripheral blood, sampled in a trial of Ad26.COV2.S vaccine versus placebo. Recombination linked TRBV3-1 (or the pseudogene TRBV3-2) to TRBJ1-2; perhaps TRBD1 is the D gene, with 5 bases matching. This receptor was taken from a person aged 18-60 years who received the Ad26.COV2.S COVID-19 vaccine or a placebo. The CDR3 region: CASSQDLGAANYGYTF. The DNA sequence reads TGTGCCAGCAGCCAAGATCTAGGGGCAGCTAACTATGGCTACACCTTC.